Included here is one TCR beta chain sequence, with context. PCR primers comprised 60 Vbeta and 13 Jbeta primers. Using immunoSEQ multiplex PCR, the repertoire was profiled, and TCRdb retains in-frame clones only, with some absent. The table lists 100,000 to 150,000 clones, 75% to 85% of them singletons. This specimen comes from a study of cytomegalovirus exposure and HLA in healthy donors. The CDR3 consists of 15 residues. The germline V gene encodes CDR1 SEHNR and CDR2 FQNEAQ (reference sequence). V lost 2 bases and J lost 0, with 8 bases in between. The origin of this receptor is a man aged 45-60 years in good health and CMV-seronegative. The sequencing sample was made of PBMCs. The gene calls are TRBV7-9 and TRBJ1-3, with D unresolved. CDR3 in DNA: TGTGCCAGCAGCTTATCAGTTCCCTCTGGAAACACCATATATTTT. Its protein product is CASSLSVPSGNTIYF. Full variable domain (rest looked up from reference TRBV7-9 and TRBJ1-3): DTGVSQNPRHKITKRGQNVTFRCDPISEHNRLYWYRQTLGQGPEFLTYFQNEAQLEKSRLLSDRFSAERPKGSFSTLEIQRTEQGDSAMYLCASSLSVPSGNTIYFGEGSWLTVV.